The rows below give T cell receptor beta chains drawn from one sample of a study of shared clonotypes between healthy human individuals. Some clones are missing from TCRdb's copy, which holds only in-frame ones; the method was immunoSEQ multiplex PCR. The sample yields around 2,000,000 clones, about 95% seen once. The material sequenced was naive CD8+ T cells sorted from blood. The receptors were gathered from a man younger than 35 in good health. CDR3s include the opening cysteine and the closing phenylalanine or tryptophan. The D gene is left open where the match is weak. A row's size may be missing; if present it is once, few, many or a size class.

length,size,D,J,V,CDR3,DNA
13,NA,TRBD2,TRBJ2-7,TRBV5-6,CASSLTSEYEQYF,TGTGCCAGCAGCTTGACTAGCGAGTACGAGCAGTACTTC
13,once,NA,TRBJ1-1,TRBV5-1,CASSLHKNTEAFF,TGCGCCAGCAGCCTTCATAAAAACACTGAAGCTTTCTTT
12,NA,NA,TRBJ1-1,TRBV25-1,CASSERYAEAFF,TGTGCCAGCAGTGAACGGTACGCTGAAGCTTTCTTT
14,NA,TRBD1,TRBJ2-7,TRBV6-1,CASEPGQGPYEQYF,TGTGCCAGCGAGCCGGGACAGGGTCCCTACGAGCAGTACTTC
15,NA,NA,TRBJ2-4,TRBV7-9,CASSFSQGAKNIQYF,TGTGCCAGCAGCTTCTCTCAGGGGGCCAAAAACATTCAGTACTTC
12,NA,TRBD2,TRBJ2-1,TRBV7-9,CASSPPGGEQFF,TGTGCCAGCAGCCCCCCGGGGGGTGAGCAGTTCTTC
14,NA,NA,TRBJ1-2,TRBV18,CASSPPGFVYGYTF,TGTGCCAGCTCACCACCCGGCTTCGTCTATGGCTACACCTTC
14,NA,NA,TRBJ1-1,TRBV4-1,CASSHPGAQLGAFF,TGCGCCAGCAGCCATCCAGGGGCCCAGTTGGGTGCTTTCTTT
15,NA,TRBD2,TRBJ2-2,TRBV7-6,CASSPGRSGSGELFF,TGTGCCAGCAGCCCGGGCCGTAGCGGGTCCGGGGAGCTGTTTTTT
16,NA,NA,TRBJ2-1,TRBV4-3,CASSHIWGGESNEQFF,TGCGCCAGCAGCCACATTTGGGGCGGGGAGAGCAATGAGCAGTTCTTC